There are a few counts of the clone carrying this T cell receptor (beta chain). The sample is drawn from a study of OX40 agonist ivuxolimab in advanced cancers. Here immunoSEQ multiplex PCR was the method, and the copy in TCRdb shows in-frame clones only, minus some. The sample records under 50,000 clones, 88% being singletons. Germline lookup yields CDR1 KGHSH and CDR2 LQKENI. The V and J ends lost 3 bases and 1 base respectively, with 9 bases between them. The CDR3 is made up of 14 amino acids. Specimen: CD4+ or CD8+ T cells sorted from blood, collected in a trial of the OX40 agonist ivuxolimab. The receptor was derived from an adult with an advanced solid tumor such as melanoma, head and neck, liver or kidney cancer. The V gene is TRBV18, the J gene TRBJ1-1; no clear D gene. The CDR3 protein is CASSPNSRNTEAFF. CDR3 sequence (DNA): TGTGCCAGCTCACCGAATTCGAGGAACACTGAAGCTTTCTTT.